This T cell receptor beta chain originates from a study of control samples from healthy donors and cancer patients. Libraries were prepared by immunoSEQ multiplex PCR; TCRdb keeps only in-frame clonotypes and omits some of them. The sample holds 50,000 to 55,000 clones; 90% to 95% are singletons and the top ten take approximately 2.4%. This TCR was recovered from a man in his thirties or forties in good health. Sequenced sample: blood.

The CDR3 DNA is TGTGCCAGTAGTATAGTGTCCAGGGGCGAGCAGTACTTC. Protein sequence: CASSIVSRGEQYF. This chain connects TRBV19 to TRBJ2-7; a weak D match, TRBD1 (6 bases). V was pared by 1 base and J by 6 bases, with 10 bases between. Germline V gives CDR1 LNHDA, CDR2 SQIVND (reference sequence). The length of the CDR3 is 13 residues.